This T cell receptor (beta chain) was found in a study of blood T cell repertoires in COVID-19. Trimming took off 3 bases at V and 8 bases at J, with 13 bases between the two ends. The CDR3 runs to 12 residues. CDR1 is SQVTM and CDR2 is ANQGSEA in the germline V gene. Profiling relied on immunoSEQ multiplex PCR, and the TCRdb table lists in-frame clones only, not all of them. The sample lists approximately 150,000 clones, roughly 85% occurring once. This clone appeared a few times. The sample consisted of peripheral blood. The TCR comes from a human donor with acute or convalescent COVID-19. The donor label of this sample is uncertain. The chain uses TRBV29-1 and TRBJ1-2; perhaps TRBD1 as D (6 bases). The CDR3 bases are TGCAGCGTTGACTCGGACAGATTGGGCTACACCTTC. Translating it yields CSVDSDRLGYTF.